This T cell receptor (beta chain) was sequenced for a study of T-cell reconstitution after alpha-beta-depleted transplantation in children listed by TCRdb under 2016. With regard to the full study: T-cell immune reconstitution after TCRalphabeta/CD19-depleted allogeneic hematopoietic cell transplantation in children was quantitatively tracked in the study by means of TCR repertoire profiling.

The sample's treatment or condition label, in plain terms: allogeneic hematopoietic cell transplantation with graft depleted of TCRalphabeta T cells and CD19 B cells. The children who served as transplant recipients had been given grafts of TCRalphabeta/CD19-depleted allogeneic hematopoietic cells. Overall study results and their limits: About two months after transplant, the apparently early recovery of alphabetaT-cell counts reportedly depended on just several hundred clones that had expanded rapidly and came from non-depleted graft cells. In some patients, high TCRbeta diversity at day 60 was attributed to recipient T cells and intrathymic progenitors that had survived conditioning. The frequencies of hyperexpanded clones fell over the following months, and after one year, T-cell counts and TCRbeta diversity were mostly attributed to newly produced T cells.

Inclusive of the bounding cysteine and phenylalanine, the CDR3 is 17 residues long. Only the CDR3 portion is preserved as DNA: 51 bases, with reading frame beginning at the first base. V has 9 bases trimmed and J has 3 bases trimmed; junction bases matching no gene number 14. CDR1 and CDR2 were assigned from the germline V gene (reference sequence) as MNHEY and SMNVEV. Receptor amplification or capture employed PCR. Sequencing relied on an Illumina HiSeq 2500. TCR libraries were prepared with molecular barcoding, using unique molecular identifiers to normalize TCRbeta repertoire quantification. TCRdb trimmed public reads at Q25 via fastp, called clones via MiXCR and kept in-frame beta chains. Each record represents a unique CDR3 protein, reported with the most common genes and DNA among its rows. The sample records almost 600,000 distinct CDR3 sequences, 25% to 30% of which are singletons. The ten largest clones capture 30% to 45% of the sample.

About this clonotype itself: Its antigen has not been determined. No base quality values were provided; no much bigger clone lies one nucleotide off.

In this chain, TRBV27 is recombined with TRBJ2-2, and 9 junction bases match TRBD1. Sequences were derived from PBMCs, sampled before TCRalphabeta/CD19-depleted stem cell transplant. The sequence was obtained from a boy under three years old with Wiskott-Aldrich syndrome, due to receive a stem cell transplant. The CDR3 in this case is CASSPLTGQGHTGELFF. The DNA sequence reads TGTGCCAGTTCCCCCCTAACGGGACAGGGACACACCGGGGAGCTGTTTTTT.